The clone carrying this TCR beta chain has a count of ten or more. Its matching antigen is unknown. PCR was performed a second time for about 6 to 12 cycles using a sample-barcoded 5' primer and a J-beta primer mix. TCRdb fed the 5' RACE reads into MiXCR, producing one record per CDR3 protein. The table includes 550,000 to 650,000 distinct CDR3 sequences, approximately 30% detected once. Germline loops: CDR1 DFQATT, CDR2 SNEGSKA (reference sequence). After removal of 5 bases from V and 4 bases from J, the junction contained 4 bases not matched to a gene. The CDR3 runs to 14 residues. This sample was taken from a study of blood T cells in healthy people across ages. The study, taken as a whole, reports: Comparison with aged donors showed that long-lived donors had more naive CD4+ cells and higher diversity. PBMCs went unsorted, and a conclusive naive versus antigen-experienced comparison was therefore prevented.

The chain employs TRBV20-1 and TRBJ2-1; TRBD2 aligns across 11 bases. Input material: blood. The sequence was obtained from a woman of 80 years or more in good health. CDR3 DNA sequence: TGCAGTGCTCAAGGGACTAGCGGTTACAATGAGCAGTTCTTC. Translation: CSAQGTSGYNEQFF.